This T cell receptor (beta chain) was retrieved from a study of blood T cell repertoires in COVID-19. Study-level information: T cells, B-cell-depleted T cells, or PBMCs supplied cDNA or gDNA.

The CDR3 has 13 amino acids. V was shortened by 3 bases and J by 0 bases, with 8 bases between the two germline ends. Germline CDR1 and CDR2: GTSNPN and SVGIG (reference sequence). In the original analysis: The assay estimated nucleated cells by amplifying reference gene primers. Generated by immunoSEQ multiplex PCR, the TCRdb table keeps only in-frame clones and is missing some. D and trimming were read from the DNA, whereas the V and J calls and clone size are those reported in that table. The sample has 150,000 to 200,000 clones, roughly 93% seen once; the top ten hold roughly 4.4%. The source of this sequence is a woman aged 45-65 years with acute or convalescent COVID-19. The J gene is TRBJ1-1, the V gene TRBV30; D is undetermined. The sample taken for sequencing was peripheral blood. The DNA of the CDR3 is TGTGCCTGGAGGGCGGGCATGAACACTGAAGCTTTCTTT. The encoded protein is CAWRAGMNTEAFF. Complete variable domain (other parts from reference TRBV30 and TRBJ1-1): SQTIHQWPATLVQPVGSPLSLECTVEGTSNPNLYWYRQAAGRGLQLLFYSVGIGQISSEVPQNLSASRPQDRQFILSSKKLLLSDSGFYLCAWRAGMNTEAFFGQGTRLTVV.